This record covers a single T cell receptor beta chain. CDR3 size: 15 residues. V shed 1 base and J shed 0 bases, with 10 bases lying between them. The germline V gene encodes CDR1 LGHDT and CDR2 YNNKEL (reference sequence). In the original workflow: Reference gene primer amplification gave estimated nucleated cell counts. The protocol was immunoSEQ multiplex PCR, while the TCRdb copy is restricted to in-frame clones and leaves out a portion. The D gene and trimming were derived from the DNA, and the V and J assignments and clone size from that table. The sample lists about 200,000 clones; 81% were seen once. This entry comes from a study of blood T cell repertoires in COVID-19. For the study at large: T cells, B-cell-depleted T cells, or PBMCs supplied cDNA or gDNA.

The participants were between roughly 18 and 90 years old and came from 24 US areas. Assignments of participants to cohorts depended upon their own reported clinical history. The genes are TRBV3-1 (or the pseudogene TRBV3-2) and TRBJ2-7; the D gene is possibly TRBD1 (5 bases). The sequencing sample was made of PBMCs or T cells enriched from blood (not recorded which). The clonotype was recovered from a woman between 50 and 59 years old with acute COVID-19. The CDR3 DNA follows: TGTGCCAGCAGCCAAGGAAGGGGCGGCTCCTACGAGCAGTACTTC. It specifies CASSQGRGGSYEQYF.